These T cell receptor beta chains were read from a single sample in a study of human T cells and chemical hapten exposure. Via MiXCR, TCRdb re-called the 5' RACE reads, giving one row per CDR3 protein. Of about 80,000 distinct CDR3 sequences listed, about a sixth are singletons. These TCRs come from a female donor in good health. Each CDR3 is given with its conserved first and last residue. The D gene is left open where the match is weak. A clone size is listed for some rows: how often the clone was seen (once, few, many), or a class if it is expanded.

J,size,V,D,CDR3,DNA
TRBJ1-2,NA,TRBV4-1,NA,CASSQVGEGYGYTF,TGCGCCAGCAGCCAAGTGGGAGAGGGCTATGGCTACACCTTC
TRBJ2-3,few,TRBV2,NA,CASSDGEIPIF,TGTGCCAGCAGTGACGGGGAGATACCGATTTTT
TRBJ1-1,NA,TRBV2,NA,CAIRSDTEAFF,TGTGCCATCAGGAGCGACACTGAAGCTTTCTTT
TRBJ2-5,many,TRBV20-1,NA,CSARVDRSSLQTQYF,TGCAGTGCTAGAGTGGATCGAAGTAGCCTACAGACCCAGTACTTC
TRBJ1-3,few,TRBV5-8,NA,CASSLGAWGLGGNTIYF,TGTGCCAGCAGCTTGGGAGCTTGGGGGCTTGGAGGAAACACCATATATTTT
TRBJ2-1,many,TRBV29-1,NA,CSVYSPDRYNEQFF,TGCAGCGTTTATTCCCCCGACAGGTACAATGAGCAGTTCTTC
TRBJ1-1,few,TRBV11-2,TRBD1,CASSSRDRLTEAFF,TGTGCCAGCAGCTCCCGGGACAGGTTGACTGAAGCTTTCTTT
TRBJ1-5,NA,TRBV12-3/TRBV12-4,NA,CASSPEQYRQPQHF,TGTGCCAGCAGCCCTGAGCAGTACCGTCAGCCCCAGCATTTT
TRBJ2-5,NA,TRBV25-1,TRBD2,CASSRSGGLEETQYF,TGTGCCAGCAGTCGTTCGGGGGGTTTGGAAGAGACCCAGTACTTC
TRBJ1-1,NA,TRBV29-1,NA,CSVVSTEAFF,TGCAGCGTTGTCAGTACTGAAGCTTTCTTT
TRBJ1-1,NA,TRBV7-2,NA,CASSSDRSINMNTEAFF,TGTGCCAGCAGCTCTGACAGATCCATTAACATGAACACTGAAGCTTTCTTT
TRBJ2-2,few,TRBV29-1,NA,CSGGVPPGELFF,TGCAGCGGGGGGGTCCCTCCCGGGGAGCTGTTTTTT